This record looks at one T cell receptor beta chain sequence and its context. Its antigen remains unknown. The data belong to a study of post-analysis software for immune sequencing data. Turning to the study itself: Multiple sclerosis in the patients followed relapsing-remitting, secondary progressive and progressive-relapsing courses.

The TCR beta cDNA libraries carried unique molecular identifiers. cDNA molecules numbering roughly 500,000 came from approximately 0.91 to 9.4 million T cells. TCRdb called the PCR reads again in MiXCR, with one record for every CDR3 protein. The sample consists of hundreds of thousands of distinct CDR3 sequences, 59% of them appearing once. Study conclusions and caveats: Five TRBV segments, including TRBV5-6, TRBV5-1 and TRBV20-1, were more frequent in patients than controls. Controls significantly exceeded multiple sclerosis patients in normalized Chao1 diversity. F-measure co-clustering was strong for batch-matched samples.

V was clipped by 3 bases and J by 3 bases, with 7 bases between them. This CDR3 spans 13 amino acids. CDR1 SEHNR and CDR2 FQNEAQ come from the germline V gene (reference sequence). Sequences were obtained from blood. The chain links TRBV7-9 to TRBJ2-3; D is ambiguous. The TCR comes from a girl aged 2 to 10 with multiple sclerosis. The CDR3 DNA follows: TGTGCCAGCAGCTTGAAGTGGACAGATACGCAGTATTTT. The encoded protein is CASSLKWTDTQYF.